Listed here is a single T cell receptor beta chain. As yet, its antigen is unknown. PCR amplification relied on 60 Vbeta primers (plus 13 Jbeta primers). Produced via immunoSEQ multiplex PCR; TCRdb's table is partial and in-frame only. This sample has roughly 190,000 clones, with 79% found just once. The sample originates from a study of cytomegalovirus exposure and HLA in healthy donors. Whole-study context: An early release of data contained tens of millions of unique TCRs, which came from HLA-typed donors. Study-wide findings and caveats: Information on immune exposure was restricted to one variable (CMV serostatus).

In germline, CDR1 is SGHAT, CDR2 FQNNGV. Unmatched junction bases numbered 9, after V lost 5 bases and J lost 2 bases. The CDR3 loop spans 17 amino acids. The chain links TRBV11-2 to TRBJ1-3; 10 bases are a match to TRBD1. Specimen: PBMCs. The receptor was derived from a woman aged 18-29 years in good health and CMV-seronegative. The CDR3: CASSTGGQGGPGNTIYF. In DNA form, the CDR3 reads TGTGCCAGCAGCACCGGTGGACAGGGGGGACCTGGAAACACCATATATTTT.